The 9 T cell receptor beta chains below come from one sample, sequenced in a study of technical replicates of blood from several donors. Only in-frame clones appear in the TCRdb table, and some are missing; sequencing was by immunoSEQ multiplex PCR. Of 60,000 to 90,000 clones listed, about 92% are singletons. Source material: T cells isolated from PBMCs. The receptors here all came from a human donor in good health.

The genes are TRBV19 and TRBJ2-3, with 7 bases lining up with TRBD2. Per germline, CDR1 LNHDA and CDR2 SQIVND (reference sequence). This CDR3 contains 14 residues. J lost 6 bases, V lost 10 bases, and 13 bases had no gene match. The CDR3 DNA sequence: TGTGCCACCGGTAGGGGCCTAGCGGTCGATACGCAGTATTTT. Translation: CATGRGLAVDTQYF.

This sequence joins TRBV9 and TRBJ2-7; 13 nucleotides line up with TRBD2. The CDR3 totals 17 residues. In germline, CDR1 is SGDLS, CDR2 YYNGEE. V shed 3 bases, J shed 1 base, and the junction held 7 bases outside the gene matches. The CDR3 sequence: CASSEGTSGIVSYEQYF. CDR3 nucleotide sequence: TGTGCCAGCAGCGAGGGGACTAGCGGGATAGTATCCTACGAGCAGTACTTC.

The chain recombines TRBV29-1 with TRBJ1-3, with unresolved D. CDR3 size: 12 residues. Germline V lookup: CDR1 SQVTM, CDR2 ANQGSEA. With 6 bases removed from V and 4 bases from J, the gap between germline ends came to 10 bases. Written as DNA, the CDR3 is TGCAGCGTCGTCGAACAGGGAAACACCATATATTTT. Its translation is CSVVEQGNTIYF.

This chain links TRBV7-7 with TRBJ2-1, with 7 bases identical to TRBD2. Germline assignment: CDR1 SSHAT and CDR2 FNYEAQ (reference sequence). The CDR3 sequence is 13 residues long. The CDR3 here is CASFISREHEQFF. Here the CDR3 DNA reads TGTGCTAGCTTTATTTCGCGGGAGCATGAGCAGTTCTTC.

The chain recombines TRBV6-5 with TRBJ2-3; 8 nucleotides match TRBD1. The junction had 8 bases not matched to a gene; V was cut back by 4 bases and J by 2 bases. CDR3 length: 16 residues. Germline CDR1 reads MNHEY; CDR2 reads SVGAGI. CDR3 in DNA: TGTGCCAGCAGTTTTTACCGGGACAGGTCCACAGATACGCAGTATTTT. Protein sequence: CASSFYRDRSTDTQYF.

This chain links TRBV5-1 with TRBJ2-7; D gene ambiguous. The ends were cut back, 6 bases at V and 0 bases at J, with 10 bases in the middle. Germline loops: CDR1 SGHRS, CDR2 YFSETQ. The CDR3 runs to 13 residues. The CDR3 nucleotides are TGCGCCAGCACGTGGCCAGGCTCCTACGAGCAGTACTTC. This translates into CASTWPGSYEQYF. Based on the CDR3 plus reference TRBV5-1 and TRBJ2-7, the full variable domain is KAGVTQTPRYLIKTRGQQVTLSCSPISGHRSVSWYQQTPGQGLQFLFEYFSETQRNKGNFPGRFSGRQFSNSRSEMNVSTLELGDSALYLCASTWPGSYEQYFGPGTRLTVT.

This clone was picked up a small number of times. The chain links TRBV4-3 to TRBJ1-1; no clear D gene. The CDR3 length is 13 residues. Trimming cost V 1 base and J 8 bases, with 11 bases left between them. Germline V gene sequence: CDR1 LGHNA, CDR2 YSLEER. The CDR3 is CASSQAAGREAFF. Written as DNA, the CDR3 is TGCGCCAGCAGCCAAGCGGCCGGGAGAGAAGCTTTCTTT.

The chain is built from TRBV7-6 and TRBJ2-7; TRBD2 aligns across 9 bases. V gave up 0 bases and J gave up 9 bases; unmatched junction bases: 9. This CDR3 has 15 amino acids. The germline V gene has CDR1 SGHVS and CDR2 FNYEAQ. The CDR3 nucleotides are TGTGCCAGCAGCTTAGCGGGACTAGCCCCCGGGGCGCAGTACTTC. This codes for CASSLAGLAPGAQYF.

This chain uses TRBV27 with TRBJ2-3; TRBD1 aligns across 7 bases. The germline V gene has CDR1 MNHEY and CDR2 SMNVEV (reference sequence). The CDR3 is 15 residues long. V dropped 5 bases and J dropped 4; count of bases not matched to a gene: 9. In DNA, the CDR3 is TGTGCCAGCAGTCAGACAGGGTTACGCCCAGATACGCAGTATTTT. Amino acids: CASSQTGLRPDTQYF.